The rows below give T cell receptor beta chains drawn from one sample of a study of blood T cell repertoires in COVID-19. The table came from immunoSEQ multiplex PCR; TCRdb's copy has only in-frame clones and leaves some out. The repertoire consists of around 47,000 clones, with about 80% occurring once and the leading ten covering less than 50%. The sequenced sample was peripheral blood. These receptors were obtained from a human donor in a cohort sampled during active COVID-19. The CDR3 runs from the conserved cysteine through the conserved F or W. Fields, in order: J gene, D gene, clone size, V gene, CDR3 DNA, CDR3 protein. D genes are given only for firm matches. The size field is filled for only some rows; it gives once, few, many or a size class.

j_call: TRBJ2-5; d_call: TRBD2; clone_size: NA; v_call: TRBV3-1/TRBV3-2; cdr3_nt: TGTGCCAGCAGCACCGCCAGGGAGGGAGAGACCCAGTACTTC; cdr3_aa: CASSTAREGETQYF
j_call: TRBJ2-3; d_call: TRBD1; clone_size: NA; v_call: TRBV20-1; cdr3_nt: TGCAGTGCTAGTCGACAGGGAATGGGCACAGATACGCAGTATTTT; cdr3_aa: CSASRQGMGTDTQYF
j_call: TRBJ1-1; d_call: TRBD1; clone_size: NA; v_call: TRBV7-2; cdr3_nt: TGTGCCAGCAGCTCTAGAAGGACAGGGGGCACTGAAGCTTTCTTT; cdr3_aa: CASSSRRTGGTEAFF
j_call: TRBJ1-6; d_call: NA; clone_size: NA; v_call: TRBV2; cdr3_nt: TGTGCCAGCAGTGAAAGGACCCCGGCGGGTAATTCACCCCTCCACTTT; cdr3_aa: CASSERTPAGNSPLHF
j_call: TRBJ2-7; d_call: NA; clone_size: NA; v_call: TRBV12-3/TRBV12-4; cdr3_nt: TGTGCCAGCAACCGGGGGTGGACCTACGAGCAGTACTTC; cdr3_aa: CASNRGWTYEQYF
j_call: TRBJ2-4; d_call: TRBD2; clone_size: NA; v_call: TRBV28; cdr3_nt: TGTGCCAGCAGTTATTTGGGGGGGATTCAGTACTTC; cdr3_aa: CASSYLGGIQYF
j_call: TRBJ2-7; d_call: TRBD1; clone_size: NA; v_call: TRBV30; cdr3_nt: TGTGCCTGGATGACAGGGGAACGCTACGAGCAGTACTTC; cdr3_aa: CAWMTGERYEQYF
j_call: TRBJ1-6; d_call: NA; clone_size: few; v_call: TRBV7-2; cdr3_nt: TGTGCCAGCAGCTTAAGCGGGGGGAATTCACCCCTCCACTTT; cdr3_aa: CASSLSGGNSPLHF
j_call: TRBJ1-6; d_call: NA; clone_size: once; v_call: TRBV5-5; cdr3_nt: TGTGCCAGCAGCTTACCCCCGGGGGGCTCCTATAATTCACCCCTCCACTTT; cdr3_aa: CASSLPPGGSYNSPLHF
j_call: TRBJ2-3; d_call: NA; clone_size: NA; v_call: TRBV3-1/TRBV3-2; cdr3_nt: TGTGCCAGCAGCCAAGGATTGAGCTTATCGGTCACAGATACGCAGTATTTT; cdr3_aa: CASSQGLSLSVTDTQYF
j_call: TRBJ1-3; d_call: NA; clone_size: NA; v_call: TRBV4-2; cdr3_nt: TGTGCCAGCAGCCAAGAACTGCAGGGGAGCTCTGGAAACACCATATATTTT; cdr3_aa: CASSQELQGSSGNTIYF
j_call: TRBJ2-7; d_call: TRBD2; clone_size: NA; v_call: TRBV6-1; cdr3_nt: TGTGCCAGCAGTGAAGTCGCTAGCGGGGGGGTACCCTACGAGCAGTACTTC; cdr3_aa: CASSEVASGGVPYEQYF
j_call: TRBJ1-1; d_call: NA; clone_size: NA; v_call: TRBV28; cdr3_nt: TGTGCCAGCAGTTTTTTCCCCCAGAACACTGAAGCTTTCTTT; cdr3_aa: CASSFFPQNTEAFF
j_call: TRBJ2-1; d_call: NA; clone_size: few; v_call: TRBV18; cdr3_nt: TGTGCCAGCTCACCCGGGCCTTCCCCGGGGGATGAGCAGTTCTTC; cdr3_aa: CASSPGPSPGDEQFF
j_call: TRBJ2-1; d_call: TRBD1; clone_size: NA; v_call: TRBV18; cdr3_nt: TGTGCCAGCTCACCCCTGACAGGGAGAGAGCAGTTCTTC; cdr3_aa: CASSPLTGREQFF